The clone carrying this T cell receptor beta chain was found many times. Its antigen is still unknown. Preparation of TCR beta libraries was done by quantitative 5'-RACE with molecular barcodes. TCRdb reprocessed the 5' RACE reads via MiXCR and lists one record per CDR3 protein. The sample includes roughly 100,000 distinct CDR3 sequences, about 8% of them seen just once. The CDR3 totals 15 residues. Germline V gene lookup returns CDR1 SGHAT and CDR2 FQNNGV. Deletions cut 3 bases from V and 6 bases from J, with 15 bases between. The data belong to a study of CD8 T cells in ankylosing spondylitis. Study results and caveats: The authors reported significant enrichment of disease-linked clones in matched ankylosing spondylitis synovial fluid.

This chain uses TRBV11-2 with TRBJ2-1; D possibly corresponds to TRBD2 (7 bases). Sequenced input: blood, either unsorted or a sorted T cell fraction (not recorded which). The source is a male donor with ankylosing spondylitis or in good health (not recorded which). The DNA of the CDR3 is TGTGCCAGCAGCTTCAGATCGGGGGGCGGCAATGAGCAGTTCTTC. Translation gives CASSFRSGGGNEQFF.